The T cell receptor (beta chain) described here comes from a study of cytomegalovirus exposure and HLA in healthy donors (dated by TCRdb to between 2016 and 2019). Background on the whole study: A later analysis indicated that the roughly 120 validation repertoires were generated on the platform also employed for the 700 or so repertoires of the first cohort. To predict cytomegalovirus infection status, the study combined high-throughput TCR immunosequencing, statistical association of individual TCRs with disease status, and machine learning. A separate validation cohort of about 110 different subjects was used in addition to the 666-subject first cohort. The study aimed to test whether signatures of past pathogen exposure could be identified by cataloging public T cell receptors.

The library was produced with the immunoSEQ multiplex PCR assay. From the authors' description of their analysis: To diagnose cytomegalovirus status from the catalog of TCR beta chain sequences, a statistical classification framework was built. Entries here come from immuneACCESS through TCRdb and include only in-frame sequences with V and J called. Some clones fail to appear in such tables; in the studies checked, an unresolved V gene covers under half of the shortfall, and the cause of the remainder is unknown. V, J and clone size derive from that table, while D and trimming were established from the DNA sequence. This sample gives 150,000 to 200,000 clones in total; roughly 80% of them show up just once. About 9.4% of the sample is taken by the ten largest. The donors were included in the validation cohort of 90 to 150 subjects, a group kept apart from the roughly 700-subject first cohort. Remarks on this clone: Its antigen remains undetermined. The sample holds no much larger clone one base away, and base qualities are not on file.

What the study reported, not specific to this receptor: The study gave a list of 150 to 200 TCR beta chains associated with cytomegalovirus. In a later analysis, TCRs clustered in the first cohort were found to also tend to co-occur in the approximately 120 validation repertoires, with 94% of cluster scores above 0. A few of the identified cytomegalovirus-associated TCR beta chains were confirmed in vitro to be specific for cytomegalovirus antigens. Cytomegalovirus status was reported to be diagnosed by the classifier with high specificity and sensitivity in both the original and validation cohorts. All 120 or so repertoires were used to score co-occurrence in the validation cohort in a later analysis, because that analysis had no HLA typing for the cohort. Across donors, most TCR sequences were observed very rarely, whereas some public TCRs were present in many individuals. It was suggested by the authors that the approach could potentially be generalized to other disease states and immunological phenotypes.

The clonotype was recovered from a man younger than 45 in good health and CMV-seropositive. Sequencing used PBMCs.

The DNA sequence is given as TGTGCCAGCAGTGAACAGTCGGGACAGAGTTATGGCTACACCTTC. Translated, this gives CASSEQSGQSYGYTF. The chain is assembled from TRBV6-1 and TRBJ1-2; TRBD1 aligns with 7 central bases. Via the germline V gene, CDR1 is MNHNS and CDR2 SASEGT. The CDR3 numbers 15 residues from cysteine through phenylalanine. Only the CDR3 region is kept as DNA, spanning 45 bases read in frame from base 1. The junction shows trimming of 2 bases on V and 5 bases on J, and the gene matches do not reach 8 bases of it.